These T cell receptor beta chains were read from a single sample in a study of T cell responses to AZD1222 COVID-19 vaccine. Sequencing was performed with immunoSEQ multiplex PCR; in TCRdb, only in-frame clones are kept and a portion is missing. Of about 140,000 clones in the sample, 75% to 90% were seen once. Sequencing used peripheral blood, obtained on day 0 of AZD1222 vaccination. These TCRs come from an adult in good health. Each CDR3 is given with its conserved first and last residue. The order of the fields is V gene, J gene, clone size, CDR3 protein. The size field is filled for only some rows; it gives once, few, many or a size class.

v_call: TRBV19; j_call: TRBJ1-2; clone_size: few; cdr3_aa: CASSRRIPRGYTF
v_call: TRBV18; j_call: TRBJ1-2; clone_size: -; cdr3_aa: CASSPSGQGDGYTF
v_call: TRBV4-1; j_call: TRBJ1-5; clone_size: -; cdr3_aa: CASSFYTGDNQPQHF
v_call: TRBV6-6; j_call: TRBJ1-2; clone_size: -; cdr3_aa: CASSVGDYGYTF
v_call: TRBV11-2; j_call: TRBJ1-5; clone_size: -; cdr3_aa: CASSPDRVQNQPQHF
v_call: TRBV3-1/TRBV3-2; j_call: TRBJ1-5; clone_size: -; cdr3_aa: CASSGYQPQHF
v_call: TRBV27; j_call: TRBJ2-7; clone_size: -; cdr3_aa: CASSNDRGVRYEQYF
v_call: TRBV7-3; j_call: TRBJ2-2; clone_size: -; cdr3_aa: CASSLWAETPGELFF
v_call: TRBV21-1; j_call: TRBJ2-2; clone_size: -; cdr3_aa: CASSKATEPGELFF
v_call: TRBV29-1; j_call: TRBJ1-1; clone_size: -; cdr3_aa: CSGERGMNTEAFF
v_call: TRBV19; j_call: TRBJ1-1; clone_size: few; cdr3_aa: CASSYLPKGNTEAFF